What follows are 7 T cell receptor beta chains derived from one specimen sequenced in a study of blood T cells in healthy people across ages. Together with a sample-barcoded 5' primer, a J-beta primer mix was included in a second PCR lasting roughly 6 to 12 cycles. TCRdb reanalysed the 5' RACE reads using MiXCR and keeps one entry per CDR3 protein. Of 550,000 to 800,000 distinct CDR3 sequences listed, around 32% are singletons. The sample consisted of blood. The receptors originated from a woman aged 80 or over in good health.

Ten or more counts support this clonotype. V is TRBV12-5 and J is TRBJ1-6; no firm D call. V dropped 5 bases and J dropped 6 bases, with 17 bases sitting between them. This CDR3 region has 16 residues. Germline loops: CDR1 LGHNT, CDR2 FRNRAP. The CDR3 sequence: CASGGLMGAGNSPLHF. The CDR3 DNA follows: TGTGCTAGTGGTGGCTTGATGGGAGCAGGTAATTCACCCCTCCACTTT.

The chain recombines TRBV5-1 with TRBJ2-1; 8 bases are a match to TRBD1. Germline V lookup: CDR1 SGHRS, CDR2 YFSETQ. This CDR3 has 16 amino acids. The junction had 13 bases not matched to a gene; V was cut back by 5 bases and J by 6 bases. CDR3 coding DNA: TGCGCCAGCAGGACCAAAGGGGCAGGGGGCATCAATGAGCAGTTCTTC. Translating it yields CASRTKGAGGINEQFF. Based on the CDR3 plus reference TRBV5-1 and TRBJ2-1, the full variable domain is KAGVTQTPRYLIKTRGQQVTLSCSPISGHRSVSWYQQTPGQGLQFLFEYFSETQRNKGNFPGRFSGRQFSNSRSEMNVSTLELGDSALYLCASRTKGAGGINEQFFGPGTRLTVL.

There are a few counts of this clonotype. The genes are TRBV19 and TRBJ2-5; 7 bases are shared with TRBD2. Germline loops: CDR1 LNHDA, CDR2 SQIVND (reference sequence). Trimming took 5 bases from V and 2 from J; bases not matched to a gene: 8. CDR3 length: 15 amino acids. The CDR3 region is CASSDRGDYQETQYF. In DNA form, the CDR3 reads TGTGCCAGTAGTGACCGGGGGGATTATCAAGAGACCCAGTACTTC.

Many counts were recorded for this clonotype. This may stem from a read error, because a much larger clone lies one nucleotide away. The CDR3 protein is CASSWSRAGETQYF. The CDR3 DNA follows: TGCGCCAGCAGCTGGAGCAGGGCTGGAGAGACCCAGTACTTC. This sequence joins TRBV5-1 and TRBJ2-5; a weak D match, TRBD1 (5 bases). V lost 3 bases and J 4 bases, leaving 13 bases between the germline ends. The CDR3 has 14 amino acids. The germline CDR1 and CDR2 sequences are SGHRS and YFSETQ. Complete variable domain (other parts from reference TRBV5-1 and TRBJ2-5): KAGVTQTPRYLIKTRGQQVTLSCSPISGHRSVSWYQQTPGQGLQFLFEYFSETQRNKGNFPGRFSGRQFSNSRSEMNVSTLELGDSALYLCASSWSRAGETQYFGPGTRLLVL.

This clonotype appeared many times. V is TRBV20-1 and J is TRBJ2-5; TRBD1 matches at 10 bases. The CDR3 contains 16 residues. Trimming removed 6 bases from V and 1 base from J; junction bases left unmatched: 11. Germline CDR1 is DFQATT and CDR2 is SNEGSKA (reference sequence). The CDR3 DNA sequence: TGCAGTGCCGGGGGACAGGGGATACCGTCCCAAGAGACCCAGTACTTC. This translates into CSAGGQGIPSQETQYF.

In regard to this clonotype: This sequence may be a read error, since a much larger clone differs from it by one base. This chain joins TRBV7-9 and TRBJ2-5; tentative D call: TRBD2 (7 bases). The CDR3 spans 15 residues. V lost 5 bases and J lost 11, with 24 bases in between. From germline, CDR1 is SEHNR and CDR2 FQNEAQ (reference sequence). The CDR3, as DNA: TGTGCCAGCAGCCCCGGGGCGGGGGCCTGGAATGAGCAGTACTTC. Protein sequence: CASSPGAGAWNEQYF.

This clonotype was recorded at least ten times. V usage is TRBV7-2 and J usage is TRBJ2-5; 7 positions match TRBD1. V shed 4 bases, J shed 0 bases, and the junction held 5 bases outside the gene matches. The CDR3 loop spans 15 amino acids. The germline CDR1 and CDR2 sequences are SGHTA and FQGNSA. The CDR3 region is CASSSRQGNQETQYF. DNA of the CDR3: TGTGCCAGCAGCTCTCGACAGGGCAACCAAGAGACCCAGTACTTC.